What follows describes a single T cell receptor beta chain. The sample is drawn from a study of blood T cell repertoires in COVID-19. Study as a whole: Researchers got acute and convalescent COVID-19 samples from the United States, Italy and Spain. Sources were T cells, B-cell-depleted T cells, or PBMCs; the material itself was cDNA or gDNA.

As handled by the study authors: Amplification from reference gene primers served as the basis for estimated nucleated cell counts. The protocol was immunoSEQ multiplex PCR, while the TCRdb copy is restricted to in-frame clones and leaves out a portion. V, J and clone size are those of that table, while D and trimming were read from the DNA. The repertoire holds about 290,000 clones, with just under 85% as singletons. The source is a woman aged 50 to 60 with active or convalescent COVID-19. The sequenced material came from peripheral blood.

The CDR3: CASSLGVAAETQYF. The CDR3 DNA is TGCGCCAGCAGCTTGGGGGTAGCGGCCGAGACCCAGTACTTC. This chain uses TRBV5-1 with TRBJ2-5, with D perhaps TRBD2 (6 bases). The V end was cut by 0 bases, the J end by 5 bases, with 11 bases between. This CDR3 is built from 14 residues. CDR1 is SGHRS and CDR2 is YFSETQ in the germline V gene.